The T cell receptor (beta chain) described here comes from a study of cytomegalovirus exposure and HLA in healthy donors. Findings and caveats of the study: TCR beta V segments were, for the most part, productive about 87% or about 30% of the time in an earlier analysis.

Looked up from germline, CDR1 is SNHLY and CDR2 is FYNNEI. The V and J ends lost 6 bases and 4 bases, in that order; junction bases with no gene match: 6. CDR3 size: 13 residues. It was with 60 Vbeta and 13 Jbeta primers that the PCR ran. Per the study methods: The authors later counted roughly 87 million unique TCR beta chains, 9 million to 14 million of them shared. TCRdb keeps only in-frame clones here, not all; method: immunoSEQ multiplex PCR. V and J calls and clone size are copied from that table; D and trimming were computed from the DNA. This repertoire shows about 110,000 clones, approximately 80% found once; its top ten account for 0.87%. In this sample, this clone turned up once. Its antigen remains unidentified.

The clonotype was recovered from a woman under 40 in good health and CMV-seronegative. The chain has TRBV2 and TRBJ2-7; 7 nucleotides match TRBD2. Sequencing input: PBMCs. This chain's CDR3 is CASSLSGVYEQYF. The CDR3 DNA follows: TGTGCCAGCAGCTTAAGCGGGGTATACGAGCAGTACTTC. Full variable domain (remainder filled in from reference TRBV2 and TRBJ2-7): EPEVTQTPSHQVTQMGQEVILRCVPISNHLYFYWYRQILGQKVEFLVSFYNNEISEKSEIFDDQFSVERPDGSNFTLKIRSTKLEDSAMYFCASSLSGVYEQYFGPGTRLTVT.